The clone carrying this TCR beta chain occurred a few times. The CDR3 sequence is 15 residues long. Trimming cost V 1 base and J 3 bases, with 11 bases left between them. Germline V CDR1 and CDR2: SGHRS, YFSETQ. The time point was: newly diagnosed GD, antithyroid drugs for less than 3 months. The authors made the TCR library using RNA they extracted from PBMCs. The source of the sample is a study of regulatory T cells in long-lasting Graves disease. Arm-PCR with iRepertoire HTBI primers amplified the CDR3 regions for these TCR beta libraries. TCRdb analysed the multiplex PCR reads with MiXCR anew, one entry per CDR3 protein. The profile shows a few hundred thousand distinct CDR3 sequences, approximately 16% of them singletons. These sequences were also reported in another study, on T cells in Graves' hyperthyroidism and ophthalmopathy.

The chain joins TRBV5-1 to TRBJ1-5; TRBD1 is a possible D gene (5 bases). The specimen was peripheral blood mononuclear cells (PBMCs), collected at new diagnosis, from a patient treated with antithyroid drugs. The clonotype originates from a man in his forties or fifties with Graves disease. CDR3 sequence: CASSLSGADNQPQHF. DNA of the CDR3: TGCGCCAGCAGCTTGTCCGGGGCCGACAATCAGCCCCAGCATTTT.